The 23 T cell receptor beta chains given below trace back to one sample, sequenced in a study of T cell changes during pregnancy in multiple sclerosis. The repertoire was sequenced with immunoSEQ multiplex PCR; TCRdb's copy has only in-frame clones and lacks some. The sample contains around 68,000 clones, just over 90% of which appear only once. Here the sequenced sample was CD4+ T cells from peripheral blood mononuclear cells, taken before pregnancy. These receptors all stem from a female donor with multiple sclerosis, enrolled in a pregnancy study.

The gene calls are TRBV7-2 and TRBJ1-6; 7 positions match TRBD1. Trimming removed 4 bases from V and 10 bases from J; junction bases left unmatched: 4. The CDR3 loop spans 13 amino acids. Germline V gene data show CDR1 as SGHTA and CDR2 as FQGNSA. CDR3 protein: CASSSQGGSPLHF. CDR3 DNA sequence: TGTGCCAGCAGCTCTCAGGGGGGATCACCCCTCCACTTT.

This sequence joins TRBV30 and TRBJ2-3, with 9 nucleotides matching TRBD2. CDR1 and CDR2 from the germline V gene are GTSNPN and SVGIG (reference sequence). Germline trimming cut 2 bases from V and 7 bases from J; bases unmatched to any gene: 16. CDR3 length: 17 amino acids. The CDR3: CAWSRQGSAGGVNTQYF. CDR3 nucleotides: TGTGCCTGGAGTCGCCAGGGTTCAGCGGGGGGTGTTAATACGCAGTATTTT. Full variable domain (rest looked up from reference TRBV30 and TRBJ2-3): SQTIHQWPATLVQPVGSPLSLECTVEGTSNPNLYWYRQAAGRGLQLLFYSVGIGQISSEVPQNLSASRPQDRQFILSSKKLLLSDSGFYLCAWSRQGSAGGVNTQYFGPGTRLTVL.

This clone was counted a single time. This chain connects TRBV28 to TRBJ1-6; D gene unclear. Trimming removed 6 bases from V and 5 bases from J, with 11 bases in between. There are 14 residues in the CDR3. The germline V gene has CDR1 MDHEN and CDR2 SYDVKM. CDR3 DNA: TGTGCCAGCAGGGTTAATCTAGATAATTCACCCCTCCACTTT. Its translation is CASRVNLDNSPLHF.

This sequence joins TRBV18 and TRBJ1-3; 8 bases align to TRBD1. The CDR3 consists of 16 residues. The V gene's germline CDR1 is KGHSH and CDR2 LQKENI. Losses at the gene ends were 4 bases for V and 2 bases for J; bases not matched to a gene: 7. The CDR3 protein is CASSQATGDAGNTIYF. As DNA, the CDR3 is TGTGCCAGCTCACAGGCGACAGGGGACGCTGGAAACACCATATATTTT.

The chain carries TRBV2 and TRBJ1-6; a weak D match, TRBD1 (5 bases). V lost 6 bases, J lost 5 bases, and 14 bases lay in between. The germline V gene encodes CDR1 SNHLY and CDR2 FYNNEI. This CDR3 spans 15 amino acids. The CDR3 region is CASRGQQVDNSPLHF. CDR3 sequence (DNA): TGTGCCAGCAGGGGCCAACAGGTTGATAATTCACCCCTCCACTTT. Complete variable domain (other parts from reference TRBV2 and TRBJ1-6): EPEVTQTPSHQVTQMGQEVILRCVPISNHLYFYWYRQILGQKVEFLVSFYNNEISEKSEIFDDQFSVERPDGSNFTLKIRSTKLEDSAMYFCASRGQQVDNSPLHFGNGTRLTVT.

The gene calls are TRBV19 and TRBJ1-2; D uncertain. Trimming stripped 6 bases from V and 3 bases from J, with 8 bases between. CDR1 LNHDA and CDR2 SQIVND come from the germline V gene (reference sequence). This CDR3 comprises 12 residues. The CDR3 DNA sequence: TGTGCCAGTAGGGCCGCGGACTATGGCTACACCTTC. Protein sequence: CASRAADYGYTF.

In nucleotides, the CDR3 is TGCAGCGCAACCTACTCCAGGGGGGCCGGGGAGCTGTTTTTT. Amino acids: CSATYSRGAGELFF. The chain has TRBV29-1 and TRBJ2-2; maybe TRBD1 (7 bases). The CDR3 loop spans 14 amino acids. The V gene's germline CDR1 is SQVTM and CDR2 ANQGSEA. V lost 7 bases and J lost 6, with 18 bases in between.

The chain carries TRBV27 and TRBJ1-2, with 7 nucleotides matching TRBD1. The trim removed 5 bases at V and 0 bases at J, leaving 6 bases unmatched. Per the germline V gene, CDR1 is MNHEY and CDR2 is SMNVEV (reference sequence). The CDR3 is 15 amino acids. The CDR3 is CASSLRQGANYGYTF. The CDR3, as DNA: TGTGCCAGCAGTCTGCGACAGGGAGCTAACTATGGCTACACCTTC.

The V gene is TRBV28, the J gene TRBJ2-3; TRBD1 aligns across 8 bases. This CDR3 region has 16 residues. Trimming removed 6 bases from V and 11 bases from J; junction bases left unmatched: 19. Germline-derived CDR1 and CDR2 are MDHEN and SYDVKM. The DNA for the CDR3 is TGTGCCAGCAGGGGTTCGCGGACAGGGAGAGTGGGAGGGCAGTATTTT. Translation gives CASRGSRTGRVGGQYF.

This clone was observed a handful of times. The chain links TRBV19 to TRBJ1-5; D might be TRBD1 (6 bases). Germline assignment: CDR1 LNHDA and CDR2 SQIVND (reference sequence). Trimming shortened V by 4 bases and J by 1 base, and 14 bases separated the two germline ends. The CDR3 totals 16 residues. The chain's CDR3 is CASSRIGQSSNQPQHF. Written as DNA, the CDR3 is TGTGCCAGTAGTAGAATCGGACAGTCGAGCAATCAGCCCCAGCATTTT.

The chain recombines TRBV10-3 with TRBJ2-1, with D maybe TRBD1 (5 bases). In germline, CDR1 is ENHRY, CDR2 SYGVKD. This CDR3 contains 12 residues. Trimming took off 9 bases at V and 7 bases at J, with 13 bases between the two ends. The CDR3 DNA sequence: TGTGCCATAGCAGGGCAGTCGAATGAGCAGTTCTTC. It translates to CAIAGQSNEQFF.

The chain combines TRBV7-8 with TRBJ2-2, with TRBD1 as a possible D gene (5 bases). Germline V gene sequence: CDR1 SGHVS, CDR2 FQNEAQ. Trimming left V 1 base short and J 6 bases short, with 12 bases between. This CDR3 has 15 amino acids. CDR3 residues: CASSLVPGSAGELFF. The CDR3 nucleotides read TGTGCCAGCAGCTTAGTTCCAGGGTCGGCCGGGGAGCTGTTTTTT.

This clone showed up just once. The CDR3 sequence is CASSLAAAGSGGYTF. The DNA for the CDR3 is TGCGCCAGCAGCTTGGCTGCGGCAGGGTCCGGTGGCTACACCTTC. The chain joins TRBV5-1 to TRBJ1-2; D may be TRBD1 (5 bases). Germline CDR1 reads SGHRS; CDR2 reads YFSETQ. Trimming took off 0 bases at V and 7 bases at J, with 16 bases between the two ends. The CDR3 is made up of 15 amino acids.

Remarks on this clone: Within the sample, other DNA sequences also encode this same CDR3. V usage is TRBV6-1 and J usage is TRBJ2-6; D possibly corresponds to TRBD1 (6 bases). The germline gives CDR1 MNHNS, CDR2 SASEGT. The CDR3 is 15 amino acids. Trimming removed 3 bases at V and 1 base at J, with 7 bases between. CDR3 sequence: CASSDRGSGANVLTF. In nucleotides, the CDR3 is TGTGCCAGCAGTGACAGGGGATCTGGGGCCAACGTCCTGACTTTC.

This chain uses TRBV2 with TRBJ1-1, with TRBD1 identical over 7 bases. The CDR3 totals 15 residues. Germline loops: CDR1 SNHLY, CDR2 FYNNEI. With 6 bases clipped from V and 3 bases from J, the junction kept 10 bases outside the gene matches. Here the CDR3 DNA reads TGTGCCAGCAGCCGGGACAGAAACGAGTACACTGAAGCTTTCTTT. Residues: CASSRDRNEYTEAFF.

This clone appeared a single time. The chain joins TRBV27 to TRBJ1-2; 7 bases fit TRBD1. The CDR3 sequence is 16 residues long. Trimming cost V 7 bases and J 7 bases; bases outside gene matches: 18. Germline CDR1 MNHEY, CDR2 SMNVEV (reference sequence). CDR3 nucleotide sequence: TGTGCCAGCATAGGTATCCGAGACAGGGATCGGACTGGCTACACCTTC. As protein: CASIGIRDRDRTGYTF.

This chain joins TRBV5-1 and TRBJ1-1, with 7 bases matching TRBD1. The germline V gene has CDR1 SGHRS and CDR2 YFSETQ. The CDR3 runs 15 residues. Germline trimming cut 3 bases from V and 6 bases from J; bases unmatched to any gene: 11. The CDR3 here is CASSSGTANPAEAFF. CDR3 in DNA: TGCGCCAGCAGCTCCGGGACAGCGAATCCAGCTGAAGCTTTCTTT.

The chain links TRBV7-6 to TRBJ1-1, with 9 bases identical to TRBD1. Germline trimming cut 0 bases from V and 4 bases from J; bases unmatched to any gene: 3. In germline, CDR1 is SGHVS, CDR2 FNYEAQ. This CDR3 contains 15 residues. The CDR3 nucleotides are TGTGCCAGCAGCTTAGCCGACAGGGGGGCCACTGAAGCTTTCTTT. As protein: CASSLADRGATEAFF. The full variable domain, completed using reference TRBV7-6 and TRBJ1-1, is GAGVSQSPRYKVTKRGQDVALRCDPISGHVSLYWYRQALGQGPEFLTYFNYEAQQDKSGLPNDRFSAERPEGSISTLTIQRTEQRDSAMYRCASSLADRGATEAFFGQGTRLTVV.

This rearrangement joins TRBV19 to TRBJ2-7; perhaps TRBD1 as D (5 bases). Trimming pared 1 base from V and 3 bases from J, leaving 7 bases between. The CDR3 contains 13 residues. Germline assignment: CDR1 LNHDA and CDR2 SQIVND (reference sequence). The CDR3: CASSIGQFYEQYF. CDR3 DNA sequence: TGTGCCAGTAGTATAGGACAGTTCTACGAGCAGTACTTC.

CDR3 sequence: CASSVRDLDSYEQYF. The CDR3 DNA is TGTGCCAGCAGTGTAAGGGACTTAGACTCCTACGAGCAGTACTTC. This chain joins TRBV6-1 and TRBJ2-7, with TRBD2 as a possible D gene (6 bases). CDR3 length: 15 residues. Germline V gene data show CDR1 as MNHNS and CDR2 as SASEGT. With 4 bases removed from V and 0 bases from J, the gap between germline ends came to 13 bases.

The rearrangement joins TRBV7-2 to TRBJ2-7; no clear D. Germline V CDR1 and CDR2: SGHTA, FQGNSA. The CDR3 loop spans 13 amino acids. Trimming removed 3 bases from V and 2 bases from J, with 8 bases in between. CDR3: CASSFGPTYEQYF. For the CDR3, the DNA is TGTGCCAGCAGCTTCGGTCCAACCTACGAGCAGTACTTC.

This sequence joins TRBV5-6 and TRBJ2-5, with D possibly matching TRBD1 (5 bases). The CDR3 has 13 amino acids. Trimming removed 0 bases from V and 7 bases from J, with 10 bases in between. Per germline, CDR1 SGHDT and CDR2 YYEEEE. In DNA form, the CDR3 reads TGTGCCAGCAGCTTGGGCAGGGTTGGGACCCAGTACTTC. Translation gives CASSLGRVGTQYF.

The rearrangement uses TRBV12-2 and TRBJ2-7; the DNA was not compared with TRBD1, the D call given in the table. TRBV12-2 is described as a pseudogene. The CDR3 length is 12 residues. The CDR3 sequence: CASRLDWAEQYF. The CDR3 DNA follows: TGTGCAAGTCGCTTAGATTGGGCTGAGCAGTACTTC.